This T cell receptor beta chain was recorded in a study of Ad26.COV2.S vaccination and SARS-CoV-2 variants. Sequenced by immunoSEQ multiplex PCR; TCRdb stores in-frame clones only, minus some. This repertoire shows about 180,000 clones, approximately 90% found once; its top ten account for under 7.5%. Study outcomes and limitations: In TCR breadth and depth analyses, total T cell responses may have been underestimated. With respect to non-spike TCR breadth, vaccine and placebo recipients were similar. Spike-specific responses of CD8+ and CD4+ T cells were reported to display substantial breadth after vaccination. Vaccinated individuals (as opposed to placebo recipients) had higher spike-specific TCR breadth.

Notes on this clone: Its antigen is currently unknown.

The TCR sequence derives from a human donor who had recovered from COVID-19. Material: peripheral blood, obtained after recovery from COVID-19.

CDR3 loop: CASSPQTSGELFF. CDR3 DNA: TGTGCCAGCAGTCCCCAAACTTCCGGGGAGCTGTTTTTT. This chain connects TRBV7-3 to TRBJ2-2; no reliable D call. Trimming stripped 6 bases from V and 6 bases from J, with 11 bases between. Germline CDR1 and CDR2: SGHTA and FQGTGA. This CDR3 spans 13 amino acids.